Each of the 13 T cell receptor beta chains below was sequenced from the same sample in a study of T-cell reconstitution after alpha-beta-depleted transplantation in children. Unique molecular identifiers featured in how the TCRbeta library was prepared. TCRdb re-derived calls from the PCR reads in MiXCR, one entry per CDR3 protein. This table holds 200,000 to 250,000 distinct CDR3 sequences, around 8.9% found once. The sample consisted of PBMCs from the stem cell graft donor, taken from the stem cell graft. The receptors stem from a human donor who donated a stem cell graft to a child with SCID.

This clonotype has a handful of counts. The CDR3 DNA sequence: TGTGCCAGCAGCTTAGTAGGCAGACTGAACAACGAGCAGTACTTC. Amino acid sequence: CASSLVGRLNNEQYF. The V call is TRBV7-2, the J call TRBJ2-7; D gene ambiguous. The V gene lost 1 base and the J gene lost 5 bases, with 15 bases spanning the gap. The germline gives CDR1 SGHTA, CDR2 FQGNSA. The CDR3 totals 15 residues.

This clonotype was found many times. The genes are TRBV15 and TRBJ1-3; 9 positions match TRBD1. The CDR3 runs to 15 residues. V was clipped by 4 bases and J by 2 bases; unmatched bases: 3. Germline-derived CDR1 and CDR2 are LNHNV and YYDKDF (reference sequence). CDR3 amino acids: CATSIDRGTGNTIYF. The CDR3 nucleotides are TGTGCCACCAGCATCGACAGGGGGACTGGAAACACCATATATTTT.

The table lists this clonotype with many counts. The J gene is TRBJ2-7, the V gene TRBV5-6, with TRBD2 matching over 13 bases. CDR3 size: 17 residues. The germline gives CDR1 SGHDT, CDR2 YYEEEE. With 3 bases clipped from V and 1 base from J, the junction kept 7 bases outside the gene matches. The CDR3 region is CASSSVPGLAGSYEQYF. The CDR3 nucleotides are TGTGCCAGCAGCTCCGTCCCGGGACTAGCGGGGTCCTACGAGCAGTACTTC.

V gene TRBV19 combines with J gene TRBJ2-7; no definite D call. The CDR3 loop spans 13 amino acids. V lost 0 bases and J 6 bases, leaving 9 bases between the germline ends. Germline loops: CDR1 LNHDA, CDR2 SQIVND (reference sequence). CDR3 loop: CASSIDLAFEQYF. The CDR3 DNA follows: TGTGCCAGTAGTATAGATTTGGCTTTCGAGCAGTACTTC.

This clonotype was recorded many times. The chain uses TRBV12-3 or TRBV12-4 and TRBJ2-7; no clear D. V was shortened by 1 base and J by 0 bases, with 1 base between the two germline ends. This CDR3 spans 12 amino acids. In DNA, the CDR3 is TGTGCCAGCAGTTTAGTCTCCTACGAGCAGTACTTC. This gives the protein CASSLVSYEQYF.

In this sample, this clonotype turned up many times. This sequence joins TRBV4-1 and TRBJ2-7; D is unresolved. The length of the CDR3 is 15 residues. Trimming removed 2 bases at V and 4 bases at J, with 15 bases between. Germline CDR1 reads MGHRA; CDR2 reads YSYEKL. The CDR3 reads CASSQSGLLLYEQYF. The CDR3 region has the DNA TGCGCCAGCAGCCAATCCGGGCTTCTACTTTACGAGCAGTACTTC.

This clonotype has ten or more counts. This chain links TRBV7-3 with TRBJ2-1, with 7 bases identical to TRBD2. V lost 6 bases, J lost 0 bases, and 5 bases stayed unmatched. Germline loops: CDR1 SGHTA, CDR2 FQGTGA. There are 15 residues in the CDR3. The CDR3 region is CASSFGGSSYNEQFF. CDR3 nucleotide sequence: TGTGCCAGCAGTTTCGGGGGGAGCTCCTACAATGAGCAGTTCTTC.

This clonotype was observed many times. The genes are TRBV20-1 and TRBJ1-1; D call uncertain. With 1 base removed from V and 1 base from J, the gap between germline ends came to 7 bases. Germline V gene sequence: CDR1 DFQATT, CDR2 SNEGSKA (reference sequence). CDR3 length equals 13 residues. The chain's CDR3 is CSARAGKNTEAFF. In nucleotides, the CDR3 is TGCAGTGCTAGAGCCGGGAAGAACACTGAAGCTTTCTTT.

This clonotype was observed at least ten times. This sequence joins TRBV10-3 and TRBJ2-3; perhaps TRBD1 as D (5 bases). Germline lookup yields CDR1 ENHRY and CDR2 SYGVKD. The length of the CDR3 is 15 residues. V gave up 8 bases and J gave up 0 bases, with 15 bases separating them. CDR3: CAIGSDKGSTDTQYF. The CDR3 DNA is TGTGCCATCGGATCGGACAAGGGCAGCACAGATACGCAGTATTTT.

This clonotype has at least ten counts. V gene TRBV7-2 combines with J gene TRBJ1-4; 9 bases align to TRBD1. Germline CDR1 and CDR2: SGHTA and FQGNSA. V was pared by 1 base and J by 5 bases, with 8 bases of the junction left unmatched. The CDR3 spans 17 residues. Written as DNA, the CDR3 is TGTGCCAGCAGCTTAGTTTATCCGGGACAGGGAAATGAAAAACTGTTTTTT. This codes for CASSLVYPGQGNEKLFF.

This clonotype has a count of ten or more. CDR3 sequence reads: CSARDLRGGSGFSYEQYF. The CDR3, as DNA: TGCAGTGCTAGAGATCTTAGAGGGGGGTCAGGATTCTCCTACGAGCAGTACTTC. The J gene is TRBJ2-7, the V gene TRBV20-1; either TRBD1 or TRBD2 may fit D (6 bases each). Per the germline V gene, CDR1 is DFQATT and CDR2 is SNEGSKA (reference sequence). V lost 0 bases and J 0 bases, leaving 21 bases between the germline ends. The CDR3 extends over 18 amino acids.

Many counts were recorded for this clonotype. The rearrangement links TRBV3-1 to TRBJ1-2; D gene unclear. Germline V gene sequence: CDR1 LGHDT, CDR2 YNNKEL (reference sequence). This CDR3 has 14 amino acids. V lost 1 base, J lost 5 bases, and 11 bases lay in between. CDR3 loop: CASSQGVVFYGYTF. The DNA for the CDR3 is TGTGCCAGCAGCCAAGGTGTCGTGTTTTATGGCTACACCTTC.

Ten or more counts support this clonotype. The genes are TRBV20-1 and TRBJ2-3; 12 bases line up with TRBD2. The CDR3 spans 17 residues. Germline loops: CDR1 DFQATT, CDR2 SNEGSKA (reference sequence). Losses at the gene ends were 0 bases for V and 1 base for J; bases not matched to a gene: 5. CDR3 region: CSARDSRLAGGTDTQYF. The CDR3 region has the DNA TGCAGTGCTAGAGATTCGAGACTAGCGGGGGGCACAGATACGCAGTATTTT.